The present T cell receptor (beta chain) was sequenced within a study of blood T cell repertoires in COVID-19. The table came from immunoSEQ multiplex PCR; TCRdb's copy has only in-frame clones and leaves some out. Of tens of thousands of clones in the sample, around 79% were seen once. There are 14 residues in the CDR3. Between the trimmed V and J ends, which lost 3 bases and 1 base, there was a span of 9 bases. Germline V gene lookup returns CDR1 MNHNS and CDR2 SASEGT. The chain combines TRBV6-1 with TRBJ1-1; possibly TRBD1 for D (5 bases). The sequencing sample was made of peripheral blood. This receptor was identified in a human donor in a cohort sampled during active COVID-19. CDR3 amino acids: CASSDIGENTEAFF. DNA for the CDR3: TGTGCCAGCAGTGATATAGGGGAGAACACTGAAGCTTTCTTT.